The 20 T cell receptor beta chains below come from one sample, sequenced in a study of OX40 agonist ivuxolimab in advanced cancers. Sequencing used immunoSEQ multiplex PCR; TCRdb keeps in-frame clones, though not all of them. Counted here are roughly 80,000 clones, 90% occurring once; the ten biggest clones make up approximately 0.69%. Sequences were derived from CD4+ or CD8+ T cells sorted from blood, sampled in a trial of the OX40 agonist ivuxolimab. The receptors here all came from an adult with an advanced solid tumor such as melanoma, head and neck, liver or kidney cancer.

The rearrangement uses TRBV9 and TRBJ2-1, with TRBD2 matching over 7 bases. Germline V gives CDR1 SGDLS, CDR2 YYNGEE. The CDR3 is made up of 16 amino acids. V shed 2 bases and J 0 bases; nucleotides not matched to a gene: 5. In DNA, the CDR3 is TGTGCCAGCAGCGTTTCTAGCGGTAACTCCTACAATGAGCAGTTCTTC. Translated: CASSVSSGNSYNEQFF.

This clone was seen a handful of times. V is TRBV9 and J is TRBJ1-1; D remains unclear. The CDR3 contains 14 residues. V lost 3 bases and J lost 0, with 9 bases in between. Germline CDR1 and CDR2: SGDLS and YYNGEE. The CDR3 DNA reads as TGTGCCAGCAGCGATGGCAGGCTGAACACTGAAGCTTTCTTT. This encodes CASSDGRLNTEAFF.

The V and J genes are TRBV6-6 and TRBJ2-7; D is perhaps TRBD2 (5 bases). The CDR3 runs to 15 residues. V shed 8 bases and J shed 2 bases, with 19 bases lying between them. The germline V gene has CDR1 MNHNY and CDR2 SVGAGI (reference sequence). The CDR3 is CASHNKFRDPYEQYF. The CDR3 coding sequence is TGTGCCAGCCATAATAAATTCCGGGATCCCTACGAGCAGTACTTC.

The chain couples TRBV18 to TRBJ1-1; D perhaps matches TRBD1 (5 bases). CDR1 and CDR2 from the germline V gene are KGHSH and LQKENI. Trimming removed 4 bases at V and 4 bases at J, with 10 bases between. This CDR3 has 13 amino acids. CDR3 DNA: TGTGCCAGCTCACTAGGCCAGGGCACTGAAGCTTTCTTT. Its protein product is CASSLGQGTEAFF.

This clone was detected only once. This chain joins TRBV9 and TRBJ2-3; D is undetermined. This CDR3 has 14 amino acids. V lost 0 bases to trimming and J lost 4 bases, with 9 bases between them. Germline V lookup: CDR1 SGDLS, CDR2 YYNGEE. The CDR3: CASSVGQVADTQYF. The CDR3 DNA reads as TGTGCCAGCAGCGTAGGGCAGGTAGCAGATACGCAGTATTTT.

The CDR3 protein is CASSDPLPGPQTVYEQYF. In DNA form, the CDR3 reads TGTGCCAGCAGTGATCCCCTTCCCGGCCCCCAAACAGTTTACGAGCAGTACTTC. The chain recombines TRBV25-1 with TRBJ2-7; D not certain. Germline V gene sequence: CDR1 MGHDK, CDR2 SYGVNS. The V and J ends lost 3 bases and 4 bases respectively, with 25 bases between them. This CDR3 has 18 amino acids.

The chain couples TRBV27 to TRBJ1-6; 8 bases map to TRBD1. Looked up from germline, CDR1 is MNHEY and CDR2 is SMNVEV (reference sequence). The junction had 5 bases not matched to a gene; V was cut back by 3 bases and J by 7 bases. The CDR3 is made up of 15 amino acids. CDR3 residues: CASSFRTGRNSPLHF. The CDR3 DNA sequence: TGTGCCAGCAGTTTCCGGACAGGGAGGAATTCACCCCTCCACTTT.

The chain is built from TRBV6-5 and TRBJ1-2; unclear D gene. Trimming took 4 bases from V and 4 from J, leaving 7 bases between them. The germline gives CDR1 MNHEY, CDR2 SVGAGI. This CDR3 has 12 residues. The DNA for the CDR3 is TGTGCCAGCAGTTCGGGCGGCTATGGCTACACCTTC. Its protein product is CASSSGGYGYTF.

This chain uses TRBV5-1 with TRBJ2-1; D remains unclear. Germline loops: CDR1 SGHRS, CDR2 YFSETQ. The CDR3 has 14 amino acids. Trimming left V 2 bases short and J 0 bases short, with 6 bases between. In nucleotides, the CDR3 is TGCGCCAGCAGCTTAGGAAGCTCCTACAATGAGCAGTTCTTC. Translating gives CASSLGSSYNEQFF.

The V call is TRBV5-6, the J call TRBJ2-1; TRBD2 agrees at 7 bases. V was clipped by 7 bases and J by 6 bases; unmatched bases: 19. This CDR3 region has 17 residues. Germline assignment: CDR1 SGHDT and CDR2 YYEEEE. The DNA for the CDR3 is TGTGCCAGCTCTCGGGGATATGGCGGGACTAACCGCAATGAGCAGTTCTTC. As protein: CASSRGYGGTNRNEQFF. Together with reference TRBV5-6 and TRBJ2-1, the CDR3 gives the full variable domain: DAGVTQSPTHLIKTRGQQVTLRCSPKSGHDTVSWYQQALGQGPQFIFQYYEEEERQRGNFPDRFSGHQFPNYSSELNVNALLLGDSALYLCASSRGYGGTNRNEQFFGPGTRLTVL.

This chain connects TRBV10-1 to TRBJ1-5, with D possibly being TRBD1 (6 bases). With 6 bases removed from V and 0 bases from J, the gap between germline ends came to 27 bases. CDR3 length: 20 residues. The V gene's germline CDR1 is WNHNN and CDR2 SYGVQD (reference sequence). CDR3 region: CASSSTGRLGSVGSNQPQHF. CDR3 nucleotide sequence: TGCGCCAGCAGCTCGACAGGTCGTCTCGGGTCCGTTGGTAGCAATCAGCCCCAGCATTTT.

This chain connects TRBV4-2 to TRBJ1-3; possible D gene TRBD1, 5 bases. V dropped 5 bases and J dropped 0 bases, with 11 bases sitting between them. This CDR3 is 15 amino acids long. Looked up from germline, CDR1 is LGHNA and CDR2 is YNFKEQ. The CDR3 region has the DNA TGTGCCAGCAGCTCGCGGGACGGCTCTGGAAACACCATATATTTT. It yields the protein CASSSRDGSGNTIYF.

This rearrangement joins TRBV7-2 to TRBJ1-2; a weak D match, TRBD1 (5 bases). The germline V and J ends were trimmed by 8 bases and 1 base, with 20 bases remaining between them. Per germline, CDR1 SGHTA and CDR2 FQGNSA. The CDR3 totals 16 residues. CDR3 amino acids: CASGDGPRGVNYGYTF. For the CDR3, the DNA is TGTGCCAGCGGGGATGGACCGCGGGGGGTTAACTATGGCTACACCTTC.

V and J are TRBV6-5 and TRBJ1-1; D gene ambiguous. The CDR3 is 14 residues long. Trimming cost V 0 bases and J 7 bases, with 12 bases left between them. Germline V lookup: CDR1 MNHEY, CDR2 SVGAGI. The CDR3 DNA reads TGTGCCAGCAGTTACTCGAAGGACTCTCTTGAAGCTTTCTTT. Protein product: CASSYSKDSLEAFF.

The V and J genes are TRBV28 and TRBJ2-5; TRBD2 matches 10 bases. The CDR3 sequence is 16 residues long. Germline-derived CDR1 and CDR2 are MDHEN and SYDVKM. V trimming: 3 bases; J trimming: 4 bases; junction bases outside the gene matches: 8. The CDR3 coding sequence is TGTGCCAGCAGTTTCTCGGCTAGCGGGAGCCCAGAGACCCAGTACTTC. It is translated as CASSFSASGSPETQYF.

V and J are TRBV2 and TRBJ1-3, with a weak D call TRBD1 (6 bases). Germline assignment: CDR1 SNHLY and CDR2 FYNNEI. The CDR3 sequence is 14 residues long. V was pared by 8 bases and J by 4 bases, with 15 bases between. The CDR3 DNA reads as TGTGCCAGCGGAGGGGGAATGGTCGGAAACACCATATATTTT. Protein product: CASGGGMVGNTIYF.

The DNA for the CDR3 is TGTGCCAGCAGCCTACAGCCAGGGGTTGAAGCTTTCTTT. It codes for CASSLQPGVEAFF. This chain uses TRBV7-2 with TRBJ1-1, with D possibly matching TRBD1 (6 bases). V lost 5 bases to trimming and J lost 7 bases, with 14 bases between them. Germline CDR1 is SGHTA and CDR2 is FQGNSA. This CDR3 is built from 13 residues.

The chain couples TRBV6-1 to TRBJ1-2; possibly TRBD1 for D (6 bases). The germline V gene encodes CDR1 MNHNS and CDR2 SASEGT. V was pared by 6 bases and J by 1 base, with 9 bases between. This CDR3 has 13 residues. The CDR3 nucleotides are TGTGCCAGCAGCCTGGACAGTAACTATGGCTACACCTTC. The encoded protein is CASSLDSNYGYTF.

The chain couples TRBV7-2 to TRBJ1-1; TRBD1 matches at 9 bases. CDR1 is SGHTA and CDR2 is FQGNSA in the germline V gene. This CDR3 region has 15 residues. The V and J ends lost 1 base and 5 bases, in that order; junction bases with no gene match: 5. The CDR3 region has the DNA TGTGCCAGCAGCTTAGTGTCAGGACAGGGGACTGAAGCTTTCTTT. Encoded protein: CASSLVSGQGTEAFF.

The chain joins TRBV19 to TRBJ1-4; 9 bases match TRBD1. The CDR3 sequence is 14 residues long. The ends lost 3 bases at V and 8 bases at J; junction bases unmatched: 4. Per the germline V gene, CDR1 is LNHDA and CDR2 is SQIVND (reference sequence). The CDR3 reads CASSIYDRGEKLFF. Written as DNA, the CDR3 is TGTGCCAGTAGTATCTACGACAGGGGGGAAAAACTGTTTTTT.